This T cell receptor (beta chain) was captured in a study of T cells after posttransplantation cyclophosphamide. Busulfan-fludarabine conditioning, marrow transplant, and cyclophosphamide on days +3 and +4 were administered. The CDR3 runs 11 residues. V lost 5 bases and J lost 2, with 7 bases in between. The germline V gene has CDR1 SQVTM and CDR2 ANQGSEA. Sequencing was performed with immunoSEQ multiplex PCR; in TCRdb, only in-frame clones are kept and a portion is missing. Listed for the sample are about 7,200 clones, none seen a single time. This clone was counted at least ten times. The receptor was isolated from a female patient aged 50-65 years who received an allogeneic stem cell transplant from a related donor, was CMV-positive, and had no GVHD. The graft donor may account for some of the T cells. The sequenced sample was PBMCs, obtained after allogeneic stem cell transplant with posttransplant cyclophosphamide. The genes are TRBV29-1 and TRBJ2-7, with D tentatively TRBD1 (5 bases). The CDR3 DNA reads as TGCAGCGTTAGGGGAACCTACGAGCAGTACTTC. Its translation: CSVRGTYEQYF.